These 29 T cell receptor beta chains were sequenced from one sample in a study of regulatory T cells in long-lasting Graves disease. Arm-PCR with iRepertoire HTBI primers amplified the CDR3 regions for these TCR beta libraries. From the multiplex PCR reads, TCRdb called clonotypes with MiXCR, one entry per CDR3 protein. The data contain 350,000 to 450,000 distinct CDR3 sequences, 10% to 15% of them singletons. Time point specified: newly diagnosed GD, antithyroid drugs for less than 3 months. From RNA extracted from PBMCs, the TCR library was made. The sample also formed part of further work on T cells in Graves' hyperthyroidism and ophthalmopathy.

The sequencing used peripheral blood mononuclear cells (PBMCs), collected at new diagnosis, from a patient treated with antithyroid drugs. Receptors originate from a woman aged 18 to 35 with Graves disease.

This clonotype has only a few counts. One junction end does not reproduce the germline sequence, and a read error may be involved. The chain is built from TRBV19 and TRBJ1-2; D is uncertain. Germline loops: CDR1 LNHDA, CDR2 SQIVND (reference sequence). The CDR3 has 13 amino acids. Here the CDR3 DNA reads TGTGCCAGTAATATATGGGGTGGAGGTGTTGGCACCTTC. Translated: CASNIWGGGVGTF.

This clonotype has a count of ten or more. The genes are TRBV20-1 and TRBJ2-4; no definite D call. The CDR3 has 13 residues. Trimming pared 5 bases from V and 3 bases from J, leaving 11 bases between. Germline CDR1 DFQATT, CDR2 SNEGSKA (reference sequence). CDR3 residues: CSAHRVLKNIQYF. Written as DNA, the CDR3 is TGCAGTGCTCACCGGGTCCTCAAAAACATTCAGTACTTC.

There are many counts of this clonotype. The V call is TRBV6-1, the J call TRBJ2-6; no clear D. V lost 7 bases, J lost 0 bases, and 10 bases lay in between. CDR1 and CDR2 from the germline V gene are MNHNS and SASEGT. This CDR3 region has 15 residues. The CDR3 coding sequence is TGTGCCAGCACCGTCATGGGCTCTGGGGCCAACGTCCTGACTTTC. Amino acids: CASTVMGSGANVLTF.

This clonotype was found many times. The chain combines TRBV9 with TRBJ1-2, with 10 nucleotides matching TRBD1. The CDR3 length is 15 residues. Germline loops: CDR1 SGDLS, CDR2 YYNGEE. Unmatched junction bases numbered 7, after V lost 4 bases and J lost 4 bases. CDR3 sequence (DNA): TGTGCCAGCAGCCCTACGGACAGGGGGTCCTATGGCTACACCTTC. Protein sequence: CASSPTDRGSYGYTF.

This clonotype was observed at least ten times. The V and J genes are TRBV7-9 and TRBJ1-4; 9 bases are a match to TRBD1. CDR1 is SEHNR, CDR2 FQNEAQ, per germline (reference sequence). Germline trimming cut 5 bases from V and 7 bases from J; bases unmatched to any gene: 8. The CDR3 runs to 15 residues. CDR3 amino acids: CASSHTDRGGEKLFF. The CDR3 bases are TGTGCCAGCAGCCATACGGACAGGGGCGGTGAAAAACTGTTTTTT.

This clonotype was seen repeatedly, ten times or more. The rearrangement joins TRBV12-3 or TRBV12-4 to TRBJ1-4, with TRBD1 as a possible D gene (6 bases). V gave up 2 bases and J gave up 8 bases, with 15 bases separating them. The CDR3 is 15 residues long. CDR3: CASSLRQGIREKLFF. CDR3 nucleotide sequence: TGTGCCAGCAGTTTACGGCAGGGGATCCGAGAAAAACTGTTTTTT.

There are many counts of this clonotype. The V call is TRBV28, the J call TRBJ2-7, with TRBD1 matching 7 bases. V shed 4 bases, J shed 2 bases, and the junction held 11 bases outside the gene matches. The CDR3 contains 16 residues. Germline V gene data show CDR1 as MDHEN and CDR2 as SYDVKM. The chain's CDR3 is CASSSGRQGIAYEQYF. The DNA of the CDR3 is TGTGCCAGCAGTTCCGGACGACAGGGAATCGCCTACGAGCAGTACTTC.

This clonotype was observed many times. The chain joins TRBV7-6 to TRBJ2-7, with 7 bases matching TRBD1. Trimming took 5 bases from V and 6 from J; bases not matched to a gene: 1. Germline lookup yields CDR1 SGHVS and CDR2 FNYEAQ. This CDR3 contains 11 residues. The CDR3 spells CASSDRAEQYF. CDR3 bases: TGTGCCAGCAGCGACAGGGCCGAGCAGTACTTC.

The chain recombines TRBV4-1 with TRBJ2-6, with 8 bases fitting TRBD1. V shed 7 bases, J shed 2 bases, and the junction held 7 bases outside the gene matches. Germline V lookup: CDR1 MGHRA, CDR2 YSYEKL. The CDR3 consists of 16 residues. This CDR3 reads CASNGQGAAGANVLTF. DNA for the CDR3: TGCGCCAGCAACGGCCAGGGGGCGGCTGGGGCCAACGTCCTGACTTTC.

The table lists this clonotype with many counts. This chain links TRBV27 with TRBJ1-1; D is uncertain. The CDR3 contains 13 residues. Trimming took 7 bases from V and 4 from J, leaving 13 bases between them. CDR1 and CDR2 (germline): MNHEY, SMNVEV (reference sequence). The CDR3: CASTTGRSTEAFF. CDR3 nucleotides: TGTGCCAGCACCACGGGCAGATCCACTGAAGCTTTCTTT.

In its sample, this clonotype was seen many times. The rearrangement joins TRBV14 to TRBJ2-3, with 7 bases fitting TRBD1. The CDR3 contains 17 residues. V dropped 2 bases and J dropped 0; count of bases not matched to a gene: 8. CDR1 is SGHDN, CDR2 FVKESK, per germline. Here the CDR3 DNA reads TGTGCCAGCAGCCAACCCGGGACAGTTCATAGCACAGATACGCAGTATTTT. It translates to CASSQPGTVHSTDTQYF.

The chain uses TRBV4-1 and TRBJ2-5, with 8 bases fitting TRBD2. With V trimmed by 3 bases and J by 2 bases, 8 bases remained unmatched. In germline, CDR1 is MGHRA, CDR2 YSYEKL. The length of the CDR3 is 16 residues. The CDR3 bases are TGCGCCAGCAGCCATCTACTAGCGGATATACAAGAGACCCAGTACTTC. Protein: CASSHLLADIQETQYF.

This clonotype was seen repeatedly, ten times or more. V is TRBV6-5 and J is TRBJ1-1; 7 positions agree with TRBD1. CDR1 is MNHEY, CDR2 SVGAGI, per germline. This CDR3 has 20 amino acids. Trimming removed 4 bases from V and 1 base from J; junction bases left unmatched: 21. CDR3 protein: CASSWTGPGTGFSTNTEAFF. The CDR3 nucleotides read TGTGCCAGCAGTTGGACAGGACCGGGGACGGGGTTTAGCACGAACACTGAAGCTTTCTTT.

This clonotype was picked up many times. The chain links TRBV9 to TRBJ1-2; possible D gene TRBD1, 6 bases. With 4 bases removed from V and 4 bases from J, the gap between germline ends came to 17 bases. The CDR3 has 15 residues. The germline gives CDR1 SGDLS, CDR2 YYNGEE. For the CDR3, the DNA is TGTGCCAGCAGCTCGTTCCGGGGGCAGGTCTATGGCTACACCTTC. Protein product: CASSSFRGQVYGYTF.

This clonotype was observed many times. V usage is TRBV5-1 and J usage is TRBJ2-1; TRBD2 matches 9 bases. Germline V gene data show CDR1 as SGHRS and CDR2 as YFSETQ. CDR3 length equals 15 residues. J was trimmed by 5 bases and V by 1 base; bases with no gene match: 4. Written as DNA, the CDR3 is TGCGCCAGCAGCTTGTTTTTAGCGGGAGACAATGAGCAGTTCTTC. It translates to CASSLFLAGDNEQFF.

Worth noting for this clonotype: A clone one base away is much larger, so this may be a read error. This chain links TRBV28 with TRBJ2-7; TRBD2 matches 8 bases. Germline V gene sequence: CDR1 MDHEN, CDR2 SYDVKM. After removal of 5 bases from V and 7 bases from J, the junction contained 10 bases not matched to a gene. There are 14 residues in the CDR3. The CDR3 sequence is CASSRGGLAAEQYF. CDR3 nucleotide sequence: TGTGCCAGCAGTCGGGGGGGGTTAGCTGCTGAGCAGTACTTC. Combining the CDR3 with reference TRBV28 and TRBJ2-7 gives the whole variable domain DVKVTQSSRYLVKRTGEKVFLECVQDMDHENMFWYRQDPGLGLRLIYFSYDVKMKEKGDIPEGYSVSREKKERFSLILESASTNQTSMYLCASSRGGLAAEQYFGPGTRLTVT.

This clonotype was recorded at least ten times. The rearrangement uses TRBV11-2 and TRBJ2-2, with TRBD2 identical over 7 bases. This CDR3 has 16 amino acids. In germline, CDR1 is SGHAT, CDR2 FQNNGV. J lost 5 bases, V lost 1 base, and 7 bases had no gene match. Here the CDR3 DNA reads TGTGCCAGCAGCTTAGTGGCGGGGGTAGTAACCGGGGAGCTGTTTTTT. Translation: CASSLVAGVVTGELFF.

V usage is TRBV29-1 and J usage is TRBJ1-3; no firm D call. There are 15 residues in the CDR3. Germline values: CDR1 SQVTM, CDR2 ANQGSEA. The V and J ends lost 3 bases and 0 bases respectively, with 12 bases between them. This CDR3 reads CSVDSGSGSGNTIYF. In nucleotides, the CDR3 is TGCAGCGTTGATTCGGGGTCAGGCTCTGGAAACACCATATATTTT.

This clonotype appeared many times. The V gene is TRBV7-6, the J gene TRBJ2-7; 9 nucleotides align to TRBD2. Germline V gives CDR1 SGHVS, CDR2 FNYEAQ. J gave up 5 bases and V 3 bases, and 14 bases lay outside the gene matches. This CDR3 spans 17 amino acids. The CDR3 here is CASSFLAGEVRADEQYF. In DNA form, the CDR3 reads TGTGCCAGCAGCTTTTTAGCGGGAGAGGTCAGGGCCGACGAGCAGTACTTC.

This clonotype has a count of ten or more. V usage is TRBV12-3 or TRBV12-4 and J usage is TRBJ1-5, with TRBD1 matching over 7 bases. The V segment lost 6 bases and the J segment 5 bases; nucleotides outside the gene matches: 10. The CDR3 is 15 amino acids. As DNA, the CDR3 is TGTGCCAGCAGGGTCAACAGGGGAGCGTATCAGCCCCAGCATTTT. Translation: CASRVNRGAYQPQHF.

This clonotype was counted many times. V usage is TRBV6-4 and J usage is TRBJ1-2; D is possibly TRBD1 (5 bases). The CDR3 loop spans 13 amino acids. Per germline, CDR1 MRHNA and CDR2 SNTAGT. Between the trimmed V and J ends, which lost 6 bases and 8 bases, there was a span of 16 bases. The CDR3 protein is CASSATVEAGYTF. The DNA of the CDR3 is TGTGCCAGCAGCGCGACAGTCGAAGCAGGCTACACCTTC.

This clonotype was picked up many times. The chain has TRBV9 and TRBJ2-1, with 12 positions matching TRBD2. Per germline, CDR1 SGDLS and CDR2 YYNGEE. This CDR3 has 16 residues. V was clipped by 1 base and J by 4 bases; unmatched bases: 3. The CDR3 DNA reads as TGTGCCAGCAGCGTACGACTAGCGGGGGTTTACAATGAGCAGTTCTTC. Protein: CASSVRLAGVYNEQFF.

This clonotype was seen a few times. The chain carries TRBV29-1 and TRBJ2-2, with D maybe TRBD1 (6 bases). V lost 6 bases, J lost 4 bases, and 12 bases lay in between. CDR3 length: 13 amino acids. CDR1 SQVTM and CDR2 ANQGSEA come from the germline V gene. The CDR3 protein is CSVPTGPTGELFF. DNA of the CDR3: TGCAGCGTCCCTACAGGGCCCACCGGGGAGCTGTTTTTT.

This clonotype was detected many times. J is TRBJ2-7 and V is TRBV6-5, with D tentatively TRBD2 (6 bases). Germline CDR1 is MNHEY and CDR2 is SVGAGI. The CDR3 extends over 16 amino acids. Trimming pared 5 bases from V and 0 bases from J, leaving 17 bases between. CDR3 in DNA: TGTGCCAGCAGTACTCGCGGGGTCAAGAGCTCCTACGAGCAGTACTTC. The encoded protein is CASSTRGVKSSYEQYF.

This clonotype showed up many times. This chain joins TRBV5-6 and TRBJ1-1; maybe TRBD1 (5 bases). The CDR3 totals 14 residues. The V end was cut by 4 bases, the J end by 1 base, with 11 bases between. Germline CDR1 and CDR2: SGHDT and YYEEEE. This chain's CDR3 is CASSRGLENTEAFF. The CDR3 DNA reads TGTGCCAGCAGCCGGGGACTGGAGAACACTGAAGCTTTCTTT.

This clonotype was counted at least ten times. The chain uses TRBV20-1 and TRBJ2-1, with a tentative D call TRBD2 (5 bases). The V gene lost 2 bases and the J gene lost 0 bases, with 11 bases spanning the gap. Germline V gene lookup returns CDR1 DFQATT and CDR2 SNEGSKA (reference sequence). The CDR3 extends over 15 amino acids. CDR3 sequence reads: CSARRGLSSYNEQFF. In DNA, the CDR3 is TGCAGTGCTAGACGGGGTCTTAGCTCCTACAATGAGCAGTTCTTC.

This clonotype was observed many times. The rearrangement joins TRBV18 to TRBJ2-7, with TRBD1 matching 8 bases. J was trimmed by 6 bases and V by 5 bases; bases with no gene match: 12. This CDR3 spans 15 amino acids. CDR1 KGHSH and CDR2 LQKENI come from the germline V gene. The CDR3 reads CASSLEQGGLLEQYF. In DNA form, the CDR3 reads TGTGCCAGCTCATTGGAACAGGGGGGTCTACTCGAGCAGTACTTC.

The chain joins TRBV5-1 to TRBJ2-5; D could derive from TRBD1 or TRBD2 (6 bases each). V lost 0 bases and J 5 bases, leaving 14 bases between the germline ends. The CDR3 totals 15 residues. Germline V lookup: CDR1 SGHRS, CDR2 YFSETQ. CDR3 amino acids: CASSLGGALEETQYF. CDR3 sequence (DNA): TGCGCCAGCAGCTTGGGGGGGGCACTCGAGGAGACCCAGTACTTC. The full variable domain, rest sourced from reference TRBV5-1 and TRBJ2-5, is KAGVTQTPRYLIKTRGQQVTLSCSPISGHRSVSWYQQTPGQGLQFLFEYFSETQRNKGNFPGRFSGRQFSNSRSEMNVSTLELGDSALYLCASSLGGALEETQYFGPGTRLLVL.

The chain uses TRBV20-1 and TRBJ1-5; D call uncertain. V was trimmed by 7 bases and J by 0 bases, leaving 10 bases between them. Germline V lookup: CDR1 DFQATT, CDR2 SNEGSKA (reference sequence). This CDR3 is 13 amino acids long. CDR3 sequence (DNA): TGCAGTGTCCGGACCGATAGCAATCAGCCCCAGCATTTT. It specifies CSVRTDSNQPQHF.